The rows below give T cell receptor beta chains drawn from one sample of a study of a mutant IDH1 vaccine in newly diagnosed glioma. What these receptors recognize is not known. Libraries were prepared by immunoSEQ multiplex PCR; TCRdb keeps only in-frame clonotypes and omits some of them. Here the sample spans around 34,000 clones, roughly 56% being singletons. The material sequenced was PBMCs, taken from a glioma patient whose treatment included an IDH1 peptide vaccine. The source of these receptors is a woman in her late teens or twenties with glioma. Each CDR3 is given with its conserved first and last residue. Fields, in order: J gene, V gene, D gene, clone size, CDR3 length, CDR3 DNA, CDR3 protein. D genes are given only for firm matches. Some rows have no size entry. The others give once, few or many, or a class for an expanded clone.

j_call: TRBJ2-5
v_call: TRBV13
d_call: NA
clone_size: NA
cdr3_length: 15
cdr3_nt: TGTGCCAGCAGCTTAGGCCCAGGTTTCGCAGAGACCCAGTACTTC
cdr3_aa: CASSLGPGFAETQYF

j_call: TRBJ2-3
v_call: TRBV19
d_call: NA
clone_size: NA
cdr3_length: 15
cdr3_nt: TGTGCCAGTAGTATACAGCACGGCTCGACAGATACGCAGTATTTT
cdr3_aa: CASSIQHGSTDTQYF

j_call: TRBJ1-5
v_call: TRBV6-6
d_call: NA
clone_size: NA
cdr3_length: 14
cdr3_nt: TGTGCCAGCAACGCCGGCAACTACAATCAGCCCCAGCATTTT
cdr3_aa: CASNAGNYNQPQHF

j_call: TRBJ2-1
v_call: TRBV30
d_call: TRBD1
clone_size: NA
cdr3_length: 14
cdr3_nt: TGTGCCTGGAGTAGAGGGGGCTTTGACGGTGAGCAGTTCTTC
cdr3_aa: CAWSRGGFDGEQFF

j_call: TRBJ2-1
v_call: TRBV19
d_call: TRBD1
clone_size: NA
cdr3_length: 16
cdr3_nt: TGTGCCAGTAGTCCCCAGGACAGGGGGCCCTACAATGAGCAGTTCTTC
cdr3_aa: CASSPQDRGPYNEQFF

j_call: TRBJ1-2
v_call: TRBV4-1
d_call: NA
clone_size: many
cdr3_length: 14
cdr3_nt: TGCGCCAGCAGCCAAGACAGGGTATATTGGGGCTACACCTTC
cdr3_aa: CASSQDRVYWGYTF

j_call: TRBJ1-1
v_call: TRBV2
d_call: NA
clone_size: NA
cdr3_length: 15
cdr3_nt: TGTGCCAGCAGTGTTGGGGGGGTTCTGAACACTGAAGCTTTCTTT
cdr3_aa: CASSVGGVLNTEAFF

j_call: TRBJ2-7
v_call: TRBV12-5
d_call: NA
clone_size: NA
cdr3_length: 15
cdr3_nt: TGTGCTAGTGGTTTCCTGGGCAGGGAAACCTACGAGCAGTACTTC
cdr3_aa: CASGFLGRETYEQYF

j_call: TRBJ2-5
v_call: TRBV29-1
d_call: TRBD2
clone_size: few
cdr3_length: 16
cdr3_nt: TGCAGCGTTGAAAGGGGTAGCGGGGGGGCACGGGAGACCCAGTACTTC
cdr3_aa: CSVERGSGGARETQYF

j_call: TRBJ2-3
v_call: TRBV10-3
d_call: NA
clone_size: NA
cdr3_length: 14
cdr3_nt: TGTGCCATTATGAGACAGGCGGAAACAGATACGCAGTATTTT
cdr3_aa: CAIMRQAETDTQYF

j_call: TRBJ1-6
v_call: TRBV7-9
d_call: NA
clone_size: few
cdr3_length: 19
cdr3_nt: TGTGCCAGCAGCTTAGCGAAAGGAGCAAATCTCCTAGGGGATTCACCCCTCCACTTT
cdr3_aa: CASSLAKGANLLGDSPLHF

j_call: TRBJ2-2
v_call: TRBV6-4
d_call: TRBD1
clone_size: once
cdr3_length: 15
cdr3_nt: TGTGCCAGCAGCCCCGGGACAGGGTCCGGCGGGGAGCTGTTTTTT
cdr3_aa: CASSPGTGSGGELFF

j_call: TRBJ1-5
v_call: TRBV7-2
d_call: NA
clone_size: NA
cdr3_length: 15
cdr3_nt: TGTGCCAGCAGCTTAGCCGGACGGGGGAATCAGCCCCAGCATTTT
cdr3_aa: CASSLAGRGNQPQHF

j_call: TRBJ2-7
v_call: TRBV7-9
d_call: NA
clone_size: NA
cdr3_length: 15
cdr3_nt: TGTGCCAGCAGCTTTTTCAAAGCGTCATCCGACGAGCAGTACTTC
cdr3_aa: CASSFFKASSDEQYF

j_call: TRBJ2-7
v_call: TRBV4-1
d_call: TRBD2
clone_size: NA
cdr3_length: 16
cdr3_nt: TGCGCCAGCAGCCAAGATAGAGGACTAGTGCCCCACGAGCAGTACTTC
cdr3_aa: CASSQDRGLVPHEQYF

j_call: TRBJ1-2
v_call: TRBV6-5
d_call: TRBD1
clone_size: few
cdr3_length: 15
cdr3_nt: TGTGCCAGCAGTTACAGGACAGGGGAGGGGAATGGCTACACCTTC
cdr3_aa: CASSYRTGEGNGYTF

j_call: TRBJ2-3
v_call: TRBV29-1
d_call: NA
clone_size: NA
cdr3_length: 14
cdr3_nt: TGCAGCGTTGGGTTCGGGGTTAGCACAGATACGCAGTATTTT
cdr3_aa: CSVGFGVSTDTQYF

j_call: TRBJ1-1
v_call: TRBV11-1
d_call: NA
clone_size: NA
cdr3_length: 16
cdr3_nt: TGTGCCAGCAGCTTAGCGCTCTGGAAGAAGAGAACTGAAGCTTTCTTT
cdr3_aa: CASSLALWKKRTEAFF